Listed below are T cell receptor beta chains from one sample, sequenced in a study of blood T cell repertoires in COVID-19. Here immunoSEQ multiplex PCR was the method, and the copy in TCRdb shows in-frame clones only, minus some. Of about 230,000 clones in the sample, 80% to 90% are singletons; the top ten hold roughly 1.4%. Sequenced: peripheral blood. The origin of the receptors is a woman in her forties who had recovered from COVID-19. CDR3s include the opening cysteine and the closing phenylalanine or tryptophan. A D gene is named only where the DNA matches it firmly. Size is omitted from some rows. Given values are once, few, many or a class for expanded clones.

d_gene,j_gene,abundance,v_gene,CDR3nt,CDR3aa
TRBD2,TRBJ2-5,.,TRBV27,TGTGCCAGCAGTTTACGTGTCGGGGGGGCCCAGTACTTC,CASSLRVGGAQYF
.,TRBJ1-1,.,TRBV10-3,TGTGCCATCAGTCCAGGGGTGACTGAAGCTTTCTTT,CAISPGVTEAFF
TRBD2,TRBJ2-5,.,TRBV10-3,TGTGCCATCAGTGAGTCCCAAGGACTAGGCCGGGAGACCCAGTACTTC,CAISESQGLGRETQYF
.,TRBJ1-2,.,TRBV27,TGTGCCAGCAGCCCGAACACTAACTATGGCTACACCTTC,CASSPNTNYGYTF
TRBD2,TRBJ2-1,once,TRBV6-2/TRBV6-3,TGTGCCAGCAGTTCGCCTTATAGCGGGGGTTACAATGAGCAGTTCTTC,CASSSPYSGGYNEQFF
TRBD1,TRBJ2-1,.,TRBV24-1,TGTGCCACCTCCGGGACAGGGTCCTACAATGAGCAGTTCTTC,CATSGTGSYNEQFF
.,TRBJ2-1,.,TRBV21-1,TGTGCCAGCACCTACGGGGTAGCCGCTTCCTACAATGAGCAGTTCTTC,CASTYGVAASYNEQFF
TRBD2,TRBJ2-1,.,TRBV6-5,TGTGCCAGCAGTCCGGGACTAGCCCAGAAAAATGAGCAGTTCTTC,CASSPGLAQKNEQFF
.,TRBJ1-6,many,TRBV3-1/TRBV3-2,TGTGCCAGCAGCCACATAACGGAGACAAGGCCGGGGGATTCACCCCTCCACTTT,CASSHITETRPGDSPLHF
TRBD1,TRBJ2-2,.,TRBV7-2,TGTGCCAGCAGCTTATGGGACAGGGCGTCCGGGGAGCTGTTTTTT,CASSLWDRASGELFF
TRBD1,TRBJ2-1,once,TRBV7-2,TGTGCCAGCAGCTTAACAACAGGGGGATTCGACAATGAGCAGTTCTTC,CASSLTTGGFDNEQFF
.,TRBJ1-1,.,TRBV3-1/TRBV3-2,TGTGCCAGCAGGCTAAACACTGAAGCTTTCTTT,CASRLNTEAFF
.,TRBJ2-7,.,TRBV7-9,TGTGCCAGCAGCTTAGAAAACGCCCAGGTTCGATTC,CASSLENAQVRF
.,TRBJ1-3,.,TRBV5-5,TGTGCCAGCAGCTTACCTAACTCTGGAAACACCATATATTTT,CASSLPNSGNTIYF